This T cell receptor (beta chain) originates from a study of cytomegalovirus exposure and HLA in healthy donors. In the PCR, 60 Vbeta and 13 Jbeta primers were used. The method was immunoSEQ multiplex PCR; TCRdb's version includes in-frame clones alone and lacks a portion of them. The sample contains 150,000 to 200,000 clones, roughly 80% of which appear only once. Germline CDR1 and CDR2: SGHRS and YFSETQ. This CDR3 is 15 amino acids long. Trimming took 5 bases from V and 0 from J, leaving 12 bases between them. Sequences were obtained from PBMCs. The sequence was collected from a woman aged 45-60 years in good health and CMV-seronegative. The chain has TRBV5-1 and TRBJ1-3; TRBD1 might be the D (5 bases). The CDR3 DNA sequence: TGCGCCAGCAGTCGGGACGGGAGCTCTGGAAACACCATATATTTT. Translation gives CASSRDGSSGNTIYF.